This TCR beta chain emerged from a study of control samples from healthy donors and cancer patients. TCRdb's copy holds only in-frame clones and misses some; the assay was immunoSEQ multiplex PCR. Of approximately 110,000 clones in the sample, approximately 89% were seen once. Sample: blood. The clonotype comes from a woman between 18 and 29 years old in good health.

The CDR3, as DNA: TGTGCCAGCAGCACAACGGGACAGGGGGCAGTAAACTATGGCTACACCTTC. Its translation is CASSTTGQGAVNYGYTF. J is TRBJ1-2 and V is TRBV28; TRBD1 matches 12 bases. The V gene end was trimmed by 6 bases and the J gene end by 2 bases; junction bases not matched to a gene: 10. This CDR3 is 17 amino acids long. CDR1 is MDHEN, CDR2 SYDVKM, per germline.